Here is one T cell receptor beta chain with its context. Its antigen is not known. The CDR3 length is 14 residues. V shed 4 bases and J shed 6 bases, with 15 bases lying between them. Per germline, CDR1 SGDLS and CDR2 YYNGEE. This specimen belongs to a study of follicular helper T cells after annual influenza vaccination. Study observations and caveats: Rare clonotypes were missed; only about 9-21% of cells gave TCRB.

TCRdb's table, derived via immunoSEQ multiplex PCR, lists solely in-frame clones and lacks some. The data show about 10,000 clones, with around 80% seen just once and about 3.8% held by the top ten. The sample's time point: 2014-2015 season, 7 days after vaccination. Adults received seasonal inactivated influenza vaccine, with sorted blood CD4 subsets sequenced before and after. Vaccine contraindications, substance abuse, HIV/AIDS, active malignancy and active illness excluded donors. Non-naive CD4+CXCR5+PD-1+ cTfh were sorted into ICOS+CD38+ and ICOS-CD38- fractions. This chain links TRBV9 with TRBJ2-3; D remains unclear. The receptor was isolated from an adult who received the influenza vaccine. Sequenced here: CXCR5+ CD38- circulating T follicular helper cells from blood, sampled 7 days after influenza vaccination. Subset reported: circulating Tfh, non-naive CD4+CXCR5+PD-1+ (ICOS+CD38+ or ICOS-CD38-). The CDR3 region has the DNA TGTGCCAGCAGCTTAAGTTTCGCTGGGGATACGCAGTATTTT. Its translation: CASSLSFAGDTQYF.